This is a list of T cell receptor beta chains from one sample in a study of blood T cells in healthy people across ages. TCRdb processed the 5' RACE reads anew with MiXCR; each CDR3 protein has one entry. The data contain 1.5 million to 2 million distinct CDR3 sequences, 25% to 30% of them seen just once; the ten biggest clones take up 7.7%. The sequenced material came from blood. These receptors were obtained from a woman in her twenties or thirties in good health. Each CDR3 is given with its conserved first and last residue. D genes are given only for firm matches. The size entry is marked missing in some rows and otherwise reads once, few, many or a size class.

D: TRBD2
J: TRBJ2-3
size: NA
V: TRBV12-3/TRBV12-4
CDR3: CASKTSGSTDTQYF
DNA: TGTGCCAGCAAAACTAGCGGGTCCACAGATACGCAGTATTTT

D: TRBD2
J: TRBJ2-1
size: NA
V: TRBV20-1
CDR3: CSARLGLAAGNEQFF
DNA: TGCAGTGCTAGACTTGGACTAGCGGCTGGCAATGAGCAGTTCTTC

D: NA
J: TRBJ2-7
size: many
V: TRBV7-6
CDR3: CPCREPHEQYF
DNA: TGCCCCTGCCGGGAACCACACGAGCAGTACTTC

D: NA
J: TRBJ2-6
size: NA
V: TRBV24-1
CDR3: CATSDPSLPGANVLTF
DNA: TGTGCCACCAGTGATCCAAGTCTCCCTGGGGCCAACGTCCTGACTTTC

D: NA
J: TRBJ2-1
size: few
V: TRBV9
CDR3: CASSPRASPNERFF
DNA: TGTGCTAGCAGCCCCCGGGCCTCACCGAATGAGCGGTTCTTC

D: NA
J: TRBJ2-7
size: few
V: TRBV4-3
CDR3: CASSQVWDTSYEQYF
DNA: TGCGCCAGCAGCCAAGTCTGGGACACCTCCTACGAGCAGTACTTC

D: NA
J: TRBJ2-5
size: NA
V: TRBV20-1
CDR3: CSAPVGGSETQYF
DNA: TGCAGTGCCCCCGTCGGGGGATCGGAGACCCAGTACTTC

D: NA
J: TRBJ2-3
size: NA
V: TRBV6-2/TRBV6-3
CDR3: CASSSTHDTQYF
DNA: TGTGCCAGCAGTTCCACACATGATACGCAGTATTTT

D: NA
J: TRBJ2-7
size: few
V: TRBV5-5
CDR3: CASSWVGACEQYF
DNA: TGTGCCAGCAGCTGGGTTGGGGCCTGCGAGCAGTACTTC

D: NA
J: TRBJ2-7
size: many
V: TRBV6-2/TRBV6-3
CDR3: CASSRRDGLEQYF
DNA: TGTGCCAGCTCACGCCGCGACGGGCTGGAGCAGTACTTC

D: TRBD1
J: TRBJ2-7
size: NA
V: TRBV24-1
CDR3: CATAPGQNSYEQYF
DNA: TGTGCCACGGCTCCGGGACAGAACTCCTACGAGCAGTACTTC

D: NA
J: TRBJ2-3
size: NA
V: TRBV10-3
CDR3: CAISGGTFPTDTQYF
DNA: TGTGCCATCAGCGGCGGGACGTTTCCCACAGATACGCAGTATTTT

D: NA
J: TRBJ2-5
size: NA
V: TRBV6-1
CDR3: CASRWTGAQETQYF
DNA: TGTGCCAGCAGATGGACCGGGGCTCAAGAGACCCAGTACTTC

D: NA
J: TRBJ2-1
size: few
V: TRBV5-1
CDR3: CASSIPSSVNEQFF
DNA: TGCGCCAGCAGCATCCCTTCTAGCGTCAATGAGCAGTTCTTC

D: TRBD2
J: TRBJ2-5
size: few
V: TRBV7-2
CDR3: CASSPSGAVQETQYF
DNA: TGTGCCAGCAGCCCAAGCGGGGCGGTCCAAGAGACCCAGTACTTC

D: TRBD1
J: TRBJ2-4
size: NA
V: TRBV5-1
CDR3: CASSRGTGLNIQYF
DNA: TGCGCCAGCAGCAGGGGGACAGGGCTAAACATTCAGTACTTC

D: TRBD1
J: TRBJ1-1
size: NA
V: TRBV5-6
CDR3: CASSPGTGVSYTEAFF
DNA: TGTGCCAGCAGCCCCGGGACAGGGGTCTCCTACACTGAAGCTTTCTTT

D: NA
J: TRBJ2-3
size: many
V: TRBV20-1
CDR3: CSARARASGNTQYF
DNA: TGCAGTGCTAGAGCTCGTGCGTCGGGAAATACGCAGTATTTT

D: TRBD2
J: TRBJ2-5
size: NA
V: TRBV5-1
CDR3: CASSSGTSGRQETQYF
DNA: TGCGCCAGCAGCTCCGGGACTAGCGGGAGACAAGAGACCCAGTACTTC

D: NA
J: TRBJ2-3
size: NA
V: TRBV20-1
CDR3: CSARDRPNGADTQYF
DNA: TGCAGTGCTAGAGATCGACCAAACGGCGCAGATACGCAGTATTTT

D: TRBD2
J: TRBJ2-2
size: NA
V: TRBV11-2
CDR3: CASASPGGGLANTGELFF
DNA: TGTGCCAGCGCCAGCCCCGGCGGGGGGCTCGCGAACACCGGGGAGCTGTTTTTT

D: TRBD2
J: TRBJ2-1
size: many
V: TRBV4-2
CDR3: CASSRETSGWGEQFF
DNA: TGTGCCAGCAGCCGAGAGACTAGCGGCTGGGGGGAGCAGTTCTTC

D: NA
J: TRBJ1-2
size: NA
V: TRBV10-1
CDR3: CASSDTLVGGYTF
DNA: TGCGCCAGCAGTGATACCCTGGTTGGGGGCTACACCTTC

D: NA
J: TRBJ1-1
size: few
V: TRBV5-1
CDR3: CASSLGPGFTEAFF
DNA: TGCGCCAGCAGCTTGGGTCCGGGATTCACTGAAGCTTTCTTT

D: NA
J: TRBJ2-1
size: NA
V: TRBV12-3/TRBV12-4
CDR3: CASSPTSGTPGQFF
DNA: TGTGCCAGCAGTCCGACATCCGGGACCCCAGGGCAGTTCTTC

D: NA
J: TRBJ2-3
size: NA
V: TRBV7-6
CDR3: CASSLAGIVRDTQYF
DNA: TGTGCCAGCAGCTTAGCGGGGATAGTCAGAGATACGCAGTATTTT

D: TRBD1
J: TRBJ2-4
size: NA
V: TRBV12-3/TRBV12-4
CDR3: CASSLRQGSGKNIQYF
DNA: TGTGCCAGCAGCCTACGACAGGGATCAGGCAAAAACATTCAGTACTTC

D: NA
J: TRBJ2-3
size: NA
V: TRBV27
CDR3: CASRLTGTGGRDTQYF
DNA: TGTGCCAGCAGATTAACCGGGACTGGGGGCCGAGATACGCAGTATTTT

D: NA
J: TRBJ2-7
size: many
V: TRBV28
CDR3: CASSSWALYEQYF
DNA: TGTGCCAGCAGTTCATGGGCCCTCTACGAGCAGTACTTC

D: TRBD1
J: TRBJ1-4
size: NA
V: TRBV6-1
CDR3: CASSDAGTGLEKLFF
DNA: TGTGCCAGCAGTGACGCGGGGACAGGGCTTGAAAAACTGTTTTTT

D: TRBD2
J: TRBJ2-5
size: NA
V: TRBV7-9
CDR3: CASNGGGRRETQYF
DNA: TGTGCCAGTAATGGCGGGGGGCGTCGGGAGACCCAGTACTTC

D: TRBD1
J: TRBJ1-5
size: NA
V: TRBV10-3
CDR3: CAISSRDRGLNQPQHF
DNA: TGTGCCATCAGCTCGAGAGACAGGGGCCTCAATCAGCCCCAGCATTTT

D: NA
J: TRBJ2-1
size: NA
V: TRBV5-5
CDR3: CANSRDYPEFF
DNA: TGTGCCAACAGCCGAGACTATCCGGAGTTCTTC

D: NA
J: TRBJ1-6
size: NA
V: TRBV6-1
CDR3: CASRPSRTPSYNSPLHF
DNA: TGTGCCAGCAGACCATCTCGAACCCCCTCCTATAATTCACCCCTCCACTTT

D: NA
J: TRBJ1-5
size: NA
V: TRBV20-1
CDR3: CSARASIGVEEREPQHF
DNA: TGCAGTGCTAGAGCCTCTATCGGGGTGGAGGAGAGGGAGCCCCAGCATTTT

D: TRBD2
J: TRBJ2-7
size: few
V: TRBV7-9
CDR3: CASSEGGTSFPEQYF
DNA: TGTGCCAGCTCCGAAGGCGGGACTAGCTTCCCCGAGCAGTACTTC

D: NA
J: TRBJ1-5
size: NA
V: TRBV30
CDR3: CAWSQGTRPQHF
DNA: TGTGCCTGGAGTCAAGGGACCCGGCCCCAGCATTTT

D: NA
J: TRBJ2-1
size: few
V: TRBV24-1
CDR3: CATRTARNEQFF
DNA: TGTGCCACCAGAACAGCGCGAAATGAGCAGTTCTTC

D: NA
J: TRBJ1-1
size: NA
V: TRBV12-3/TRBV12-4
CDR3: CASSLPGVESFF
DNA: TGTGCCAGCAGTTTACCAGGAGTTGAATCTTTCTTT

D: TRBD2
J: TRBJ2-3
size: NA
V: TRBV9
CDR3: CASSSPLAGGGTDTQYF
DNA: TGTGCCAGCAGCTCCCCCCTAGCGGGGGGTGGCACAGATACGCAGTATTTT

D: NA
J: TRBJ2-5
size: many
V: TRBV10-2
CDR3: CASSEFRGGGPQETQYF
DNA: TGCGCCAGCAGTGAGTTTAGGGGCGGGGGCCCCCAAGAGACCCAGTACTTC

D: TRBD2
J: TRBJ2-5
size: many
V: TRBV4-1
CDR3: CASSQPAGETQYF
DNA: TGCGCCAGCAGCCAACCAGCGGGGGAGACCCAGTACTTC

D: NA
J: TRBJ2-6
size: NA
V: TRBV5-1
CDR3: CASSLAEGAGASVLTF
DNA: TGCGCCAGCAGCTTGGCTGAAGGGGCTGGGGCCAGCGTCCTGACTTTC

D: NA
J: TRBJ1-5
size: NA
V: TRBV7-3
CDR3: CASTKVAYSNQPQHF
DNA: TGTGCCAGCACGAAGGTGGCCTATAGCAATCAGCCCCAGCATTTT

D: TRBD2
J: TRBJ2-7
size: few
V: TRBV5-1
CDR3: CASSLVSSGQVEQYF
DNA: TGCGCCAGCAGCTTGGTGTCTAGCGGGCAGGTCGAGCAGTACTTC